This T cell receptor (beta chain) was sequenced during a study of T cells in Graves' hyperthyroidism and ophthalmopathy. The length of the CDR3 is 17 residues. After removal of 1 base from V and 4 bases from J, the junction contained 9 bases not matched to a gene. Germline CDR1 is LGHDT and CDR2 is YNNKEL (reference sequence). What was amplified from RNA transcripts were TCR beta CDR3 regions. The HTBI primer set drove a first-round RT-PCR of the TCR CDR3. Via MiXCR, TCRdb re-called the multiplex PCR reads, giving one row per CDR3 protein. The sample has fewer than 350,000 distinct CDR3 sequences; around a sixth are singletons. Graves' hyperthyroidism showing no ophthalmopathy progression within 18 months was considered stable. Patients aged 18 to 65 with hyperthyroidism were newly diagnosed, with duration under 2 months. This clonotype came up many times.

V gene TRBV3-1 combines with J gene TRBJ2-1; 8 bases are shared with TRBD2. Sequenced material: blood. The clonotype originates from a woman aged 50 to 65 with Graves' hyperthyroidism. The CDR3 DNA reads TGTGCCAGCAGCCAAGCCCTGACTAGCGTGAAATACAATGAGCAGTTCTTC. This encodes CASSQALTSVKYNEQFF.